This T cell receptor beta chain was obtained from a study of breast tumors, draining lymph nodes, adjacent tissues. Whole-study results and caveats: Tumor T cell lymph node origin was a supported hypothesis, not proven. Compared with lymph nodes, tumors were less diverse; compared with nontumor tissue, more.

Via MiXCR, TCRdb re-called the multiplex PCR reads, giving one row per CDR3 protein. Of about 15,000 distinct CDR3 sequences in the sample, about 60% are singletons; the top ten hold 30%. This clonotype appeared many times. Its antigen is not known. Sequencing was performed on tumor-adjacent breast tissue. This clonotype was sampled from a female donor with breast cancer. Some clones in this sample may be carry-over from other donors' samples.

CDR3 protein: CASSDPALGTDTQYF. CDR3 bases: TGTGCCAGCAGTGATCCGGCGTTAGGCACAGATACGCAGTATTTT. This chain joins TRBV6-1 and TRBJ2-3; D is uncertain. This CDR3 is 15 amino acids long. V shed 3 bases and J shed 1 base, with 11 bases lying between them. The germline CDR1 and CDR2 sequences are MNHNS and SASEGT.